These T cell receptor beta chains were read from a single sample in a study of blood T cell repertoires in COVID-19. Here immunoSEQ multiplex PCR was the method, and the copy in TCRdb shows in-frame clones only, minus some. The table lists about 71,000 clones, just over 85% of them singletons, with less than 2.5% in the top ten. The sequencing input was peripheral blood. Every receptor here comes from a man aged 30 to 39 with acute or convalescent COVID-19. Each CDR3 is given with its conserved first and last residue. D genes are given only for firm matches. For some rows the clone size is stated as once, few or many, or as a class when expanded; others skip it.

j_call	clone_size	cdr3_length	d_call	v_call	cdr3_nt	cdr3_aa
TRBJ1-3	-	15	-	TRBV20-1	TGCAGTGCTAGTTCCTATCCGAGCTCTGGAAACACCATATATTTT	CSASSYPSSGNTIYF
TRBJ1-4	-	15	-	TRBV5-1	TGCGCCAGCAGCTTGGAAGGGGGGGCTAATGAAAAACTGTTTTTT	CASSLEGGANEKLFF
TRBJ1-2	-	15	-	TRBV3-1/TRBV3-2	TGTGCCAGCAGCCAAGGGTCCGGTCTTAACTATGGCTACACCTTC	CASSQGSGLNYGYTF
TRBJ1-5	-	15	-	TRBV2	TGTGCCAGCACCCCCCTCGGACATTACAATCAGCCCCAGCATTTT	CASTPLGHYNQPQHF
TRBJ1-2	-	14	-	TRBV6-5	TGTGCCAGCAGCAGGACGTACCGGGGAGGTGGCTACACCTTC	CASSRTYRGGGYTF
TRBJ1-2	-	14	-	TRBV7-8	TGTGCCAGCAACTCGCAGGGTCCCCACTATGGCTACACCTTC	CASNSQGPHYGYTF
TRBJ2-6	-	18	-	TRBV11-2	TGTGCCAGCAGCTTAGGACAGGTGATCTCTGAAGGGGCCAACGTCCTGACTTTC	CASSLGQVISEGANVLTF
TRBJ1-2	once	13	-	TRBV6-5	TGTGCCAGCACTCGAGATCCCCTCTATGGCTACACCTTC	CASTRDPLYGYTF
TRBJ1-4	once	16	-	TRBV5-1	TGCGCCAGCAGCGCTGGACAGTCCGCAACTAATGAAAAACTGTTTTTT	CASSAGQSATNEKLFF
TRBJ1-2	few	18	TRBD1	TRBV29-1	TGCAGCGTCCTCTCATTCACTACGACAGGGTTTACTAACTATGGCTACACCTTC	CSVLSFTTTGFTNYGYTF
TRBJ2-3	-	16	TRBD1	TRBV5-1	TGCGCCAGCAGCTCCAACGCCGGGACAGGGGCAGATACGCAGTATTTT	CASSSNAGTGADTQYF
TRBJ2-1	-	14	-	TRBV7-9	TGTGCCAGCACCCCTAGTCCACCGGAGAATGAGCAGTTCTTC	CASTPSPPENEQFF
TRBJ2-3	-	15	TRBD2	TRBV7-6	TGTGCCAGCAGCTTAGCTAGCGGGAGGGGAGATACGCAGTATTTT	CASSLASGRGDTQYF
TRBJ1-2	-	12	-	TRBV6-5	TGTGCCAGCAGTCGAGACAATAGTGGCTACACCTTC	CASSRDNSGYTF
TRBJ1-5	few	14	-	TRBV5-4	TGTGCCAGCAGCTTAATGGGGGCCGGTCAGCCCCAGCATTTT	CASSLMGAGQPQHF
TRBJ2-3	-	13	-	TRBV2	TGTGCCGGGGGGACCGAAATGACAGATACGCAGTATTTT	CAGGTEMTDTQYF
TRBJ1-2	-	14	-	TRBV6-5	TGTGCCAGCAGCCCGGGAGGGGCTAACTATGGCTACACCTTC	CASSPGGANYGYTF
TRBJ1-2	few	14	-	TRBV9	TGTGCCAGCAGCGTAGATCCCGGGACATATGGCTACACCTTC	CASSVDPGTYGYTF
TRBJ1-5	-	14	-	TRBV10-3	TGTGCCATCAGTGACCAGGGGACACTTCAGCCCCAGCATTTT	CAISDQGTLQPQHF
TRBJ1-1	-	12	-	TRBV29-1	TGCAGCTGCGCAGGGGCAAACACTGAAGCTTTCTTT	CSCAGANTEAFF
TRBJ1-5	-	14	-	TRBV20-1	TGCAGTGCTAGTTCGGGACACACCAATCAGCCCCAGCATTTT	CSASSGHTNQPQHF
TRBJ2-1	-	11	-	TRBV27	TGTGCCAGCAGTTACTCCAATGAGCAGTTCTTC	CASSYSNEQFF
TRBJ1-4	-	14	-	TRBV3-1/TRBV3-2	TGTGCCAGCAGCCAAAAGGGCGGGAATGAAAAACTGTTTTTT	CASSQKGGNEKLFF
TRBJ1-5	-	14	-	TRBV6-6	TGTGCCAGCAGTTACTTCGGGGATCGGCAGCCCCAGCATTTT	CASSYFGDRQPQHF
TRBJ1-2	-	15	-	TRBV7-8	TGTGCCAGCAGCTTAGATTTTAACACGAACTATGGCTACACCTTC	CASSLDFNTNYGYTF
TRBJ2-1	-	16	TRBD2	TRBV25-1	TGTGCCAGCAGTACGCTAGCGGGAGACTCCTACAATGAGCAGTTCTTC	CASSTLAGDSYNEQFF
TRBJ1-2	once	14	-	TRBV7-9	TGTGCCAGCAGCTTCACGTGGGAGGACTATGGCTACACCTTC	CASSFTWEDYGYTF
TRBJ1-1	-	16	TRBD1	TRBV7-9	TGTGCCAGCAGCTTGAGACAGGGGGCAAGTAACACTGAAGCTTTCTTT	CASSLRQGASNTEAFF
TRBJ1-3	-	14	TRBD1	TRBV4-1	TGCGCCAGCAGCCGGGACAGGGTTGGAAACACCATATATTTT	CASSRDRVGNTIYF
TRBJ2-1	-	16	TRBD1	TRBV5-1	TGCGCCAGCAGCTGGGACGGACAGGGGGCGCCCCATGAGCAGTTCTTC	CASSWDGQGAPHEQFF
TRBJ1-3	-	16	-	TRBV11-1	TGTGCCAGCAGCTTAGCAGTACTAGGCTCTGGAAACACCATATATTTT	CASSLAVLGSGNTIYF
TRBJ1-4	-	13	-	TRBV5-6	TGTGCCAGCAGCTGGCGGGGGAAGGAGAAACTGTTTTTT	CASSWRGKEKLFF
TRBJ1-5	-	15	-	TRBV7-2	TGTGCCAGCAGCTTAGAACAGGGAGGCAATCAGCCCCAGCATTTT	CASSLEQGGNQPQHF
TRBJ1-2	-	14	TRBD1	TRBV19	TGTGCCAGTACCGTCTCAGGGGGCGACTATGGCTACACCTTC	CASTVSGGDYGYTF
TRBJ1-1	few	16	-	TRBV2	TGTGCCAGCAGTGAAATGGGACTGAGGGAGAACACTGAAGCTTTCTTT	CASSEMGLRENTEAFF
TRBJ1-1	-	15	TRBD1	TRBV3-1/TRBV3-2	TGTGCCAGCAGCCCACACGACAGGGGTAACACTGAAGCTTTCTTT	CASSPHDRGNTEAFF
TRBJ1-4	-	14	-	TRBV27	TGTGCCAGCAGCCTCGCGGGGATTGGGGAAAAACTGTTTTTT	CASSLAGIGEKLFF
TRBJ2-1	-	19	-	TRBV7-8	TGTGCCAGCAGCTTAGATCATAAAAAACAGGGTACAGTGACCAATGAGCAGTTCTTC	CASSLDHKKQGTVTNEQFF
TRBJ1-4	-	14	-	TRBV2	TGTGCCAGCAGTGACAGACTCGGGAATGAAAAACTGTTTTTT	CASSDRLGNEKLFF
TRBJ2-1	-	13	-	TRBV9	TGTGCCAGCAGCGTTCAGGGCGGCGATGAGCAGTTCTTC	CASSVQGGDEQFF
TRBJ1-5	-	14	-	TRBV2	TGTGCCAGCAGTTACAGGGCCCAGGGTCTGCCCCAGCATTTT	CASSYRAQGLPQHF
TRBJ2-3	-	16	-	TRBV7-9	TGTGCCAGCAGCAAATTGACTGGCGGCAGCACAGATACGCAGTATTTT	CASSKLTGGSTDTQYF
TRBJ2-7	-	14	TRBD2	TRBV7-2	TGTGCCAGCAGCCAGGGACTAGTAGCTCGGGAGCAGTACTTC	CASSQGLVAREQYF
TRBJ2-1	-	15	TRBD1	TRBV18	TGTGCCAGCTCTCTTATGAGAGGGGGCCACAATGAGCAGTTCTTC	CASSLMRGGHNEQFF
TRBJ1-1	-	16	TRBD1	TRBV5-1	TGCGCCAGCAGCTTCGGGACAGGAGATATGAACACTGAAGCTTTCTTT	CASSFGTGDMNTEAFF
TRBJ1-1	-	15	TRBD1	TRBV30	TGTGCCTGGAGGGGTAAGACAGGGGAGTACACTGAAGCTTTCTTT	CAWRGKTGEYTEAFF
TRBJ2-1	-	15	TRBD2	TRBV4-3	TGCGCCAGCAGCCAAGCGGTAGCGGGAGCCGATGAGCAGTTCTTC	CASSQAVAGADEQFF
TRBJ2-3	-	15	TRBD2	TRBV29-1	TGCAGCCCATCGTCCGGGACTAGCTATTCCGATACGCAGTATTTT	CSPSSGTSYSDTQYF
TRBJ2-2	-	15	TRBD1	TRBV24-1	TGTGCCACCAGTCAGCCCGGGACAGGGGCCGGGGAGCTGTTTTTT	CATSQPGTGAGELFF
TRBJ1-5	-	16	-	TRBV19	TGTGCCAGTAGTACCTTTCTCGGGGGTGGGAATCAGCCCCAGCATTTT	CASSTFLGGGNQPQHF
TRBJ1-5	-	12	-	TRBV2	TGTGCCAGCAGTCGTAGCAATCAGCCCCAGCATTTT	CASSRSNQPQHF
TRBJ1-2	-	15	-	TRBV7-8	TGTGCCAGCAGCCCTCGTGGCAGTTCAAACTATGGCTACACCTTC	CASSPRGSSNYGYTF
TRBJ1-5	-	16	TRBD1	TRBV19	TGTGCCAGTAGTATCCGGACAGGGACGAGCAATCAGCCCCAGCATTTT	CASSIRTGTSNQPQHF